This T cell receptor (beta chain) was sequenced for a study of cytomegalovirus exposure and HLA in healthy donors. Whole-study results and caveats: Upon later analysis, TCR association rates were observed to vary by HLA locus, being highest for DRB1 and lowest for HLA-C.

V was pared by 7 bases and J by 4 bases, with 10 bases between. The CDR3 contains 12 residues. Germline V gives CDR1 MGHDK, CDR2 SYGVNS. Nominal health characterized the donors when sampled, though unrecorded immune exposures were likely. In the PCR, 60 Vbeta and 13 Jbeta primers were used. How the authors handled the data: A later analysis tallied 80 million or so unique TCR beta chains, about 12 million of them shared. Repertoires were generated with immunoSEQ multiplex PCR, while TCRdb's copy carries only in-frame clones and drops some. D and trimming come from the DNA, and the V and J calls and clone size come from that table. The sample shows about 140,000 clones, around 80% of them seen only once. Notes on this clone: The antigen is not known.

The rearrangement links TRBV25-1 to TRBJ1-1; D gene uncertain. Sequenced: PBMCs. The clonotype was recovered from a man aged 35 to 55 in good health and CMV-seropositive. CDR3 region: CASNEVGTEAFF. CDR3 DNA: TGTGCCAGCAACGAGGTTGGCACTGAAGCTTTCTTT.